These 26 T cell receptor beta chains share one sample of origin, sequenced in a study of lymphopenia after photon versus proton radiotherapy (dated by TCRdb to about 2019). Libraries were prepared through the immunoSEQ multiplex PCR assay. TCRdb obtained this table from immuneACCESS and retained in-frame rearrangements with V and J assigned. These tables miss some clones; where compared with another copy, unresolved V genes account for less than half of the shortfall, and the remainder is unexplained. Here the sample has 68,000 or so clones; just over 90% occur a single time. 2.9% of the sample goes to the ten largest clones. The sequencing here drew on peripheral blood, taken from a patient treated with photon-based radiotherapy. The receptors shown here come from a woman aged 70-85 years with pancreatic cancer.

The chain employs TRBV7-8 and TRBJ2-3; TRBD2 is a possible D gene (6 bases). Looked up from germline, CDR1 is SGHVS and CDR2 is FQNEAQ. This CDR3 is built from 16 residues. V lost 5 bases and J 2 bases, leaving 17 bases between the germline ends. The CDR3 is CASSERDSTFTDTQYF. The CDR3 DNA is TGTGCCAGCAGCGAACGGGACTCCACTTTCACAGATACGCAGTATTTT.

V is TRBV5-4 and J is TRBJ1-3; D call uncertain. CDR1 SGHNT and CDR2 YYREEE come from the germline V gene (reference sequence). The CDR3 is made up of 15 amino acids. Trimming took off 4 bases at V and 0 bases at J, with 11 bases between the two ends. The CDR3 coding sequence is TGTGCCAGCAGCCCCCCGCCGAACTCTGGAAACACCATATATTTT. It encodes CASSPPPNSGNTIYF. Based on the CDR3 plus reference TRBV5-4 and TRBJ1-3, the full variable domain is ETGVTQSPTHLIKTRGQQVTLRCSSQSGHNTVSWYQQALGQGPQFIFQYYREEENGRGNFPPRFSGLQFPNYSSELNVNALELDDSALYLCASSPPPNSGNTIYFGEGSWLTVV.

In its sample, this clone was seen once. The rearrangement joins TRBV7-3 to TRBJ2-2, with 10 bases lining up with TRBD1. The CDR3 spans 15 residues. Germline CDR1 and CDR2: SGHTA and FQGTGA. V gave up 5 bases and J gave up 4 bases; unmatched junction bases: 4. The CDR3 DNA reads as TGTGCCAGCAGCAACCGGGACAGGGGCACCGGGGAGCTGTTTTTT. The encoded protein is CASSNRDRGTGELFF.

The rearrangement links TRBV9 to TRBJ2-5, with D tentatively TRBD2 (7 bases). The length of the CDR3 is 16 residues. V was trimmed by 0 bases and J by 5 bases, leaving 17 bases between them. The germline V gene has CDR1 SGDLS and CDR2 YYNGEE. The DNA for the CDR3 is TGTGCCAGCAGCGTAGTGGGAGGGGGACCGCGGGAGACCCAGTACTTC. This translates into CASSVVGGGPRETQYF.

This sequence joins TRBV4-1 and TRBJ1-2; D remains ambiguous. CDR1 and CDR2 from the germline V gene are MGHRA and YSYEKL. Trimming shortened V by 2 bases and J by 5 bases, and 12 bases separated the two germline ends. This CDR3 has 14 residues. CDR3 sequence reads: CASSQPTRRYGYTF. CDR3 coding DNA: TGCGCCAGCAGCCAACCGACTAGACGGTATGGCTACACCTTC.

The chain employs TRBV5-8 and TRBJ1-5, with unresolved D. CDR3 length: 14 amino acids. Looked up from germline, CDR1 is SGHTS and CDR2 is YDEGEE. V was trimmed by 0 bases and J by 2 bases, leaving 6 bases between them. CDR3 DNA: TGTGCCAGCAGCTTGGAGCCGGGCAATCAGCCCCAGCATTTT. Its protein is CASSLEPGNQPQHF.

The chain uses TRBV18 and TRBJ1-1, with D perhaps TRBD1 (6 bases). This CDR3 spans 13 amino acids. Per the germline V gene, CDR1 is KGHSH and CDR2 is LQKENI. Deletions cut 6 bases from V and 6 bases from J, with 14 bases between. CDR3 in amino acids: CASSTGFGSEAFF. CDR3 DNA sequence: TGTGCCAGCTCGACAGGTTTTGGCTCTGAAGCTTTCTTT.

The chain carries TRBV6-1 and TRBJ2-1; D is perhaps TRBD2 (7 bases). V lost 0 bases and J lost 8, with 29 bases in between. CDR1 is MNHNS and CDR2 is SASEGT in the germline V gene. The CDR3 extends over 20 amino acids. The CDR3 DNA is TGTGCCAGCAGTGAAGCGCCGGGATTTGGGCGGGGGCGAGCGATCCATGAGCAGTTCTTC. Its protein is CASSEAPGFGRGRAIHEQFF.

This clone is a singleton in its sample. The chain uses TRBV4-2 and TRBJ2-5, with no clear D. Germline loops: CDR1 LGHNA, CDR2 YNFKEQ. Between the trimmed V and J ends, which lost 0 bases and 0 bases, there was a span of 2 bases. This CDR3 is 13 amino acids long. Here the CDR3 reads CASSQDDQETQYF. In nucleotides, the CDR3 is TGTGCCAGCAGCCAAGATGACCAAGAGACCCAGTACTTC.

V usage is TRBV6-5 and J usage is TRBJ1-6; 7 bases fit TRBD1. CDR3 length: 14 amino acids. With 5 bases clipped from V and 10 bases from J, the junction kept 8 bases outside the gene matches. CDR1 and CDR2 (germline): MNHEY, SVGAGI. Written as DNA, the CDR3 is TGTGCCAGCAGTAATCAACAGGGGTCATCACCCCTCCACTTT. Amino acid sequence: CASSNQQGSSPLHF.

The V call is TRBV25-1, the J call TRBJ1-2; no clear D. V lost 6 bases and J 4 bases, leaving 6 bases between the germline ends. The CDR3 consists of 11 residues. Germline CDR1 reads MGHDK; CDR2 reads SYGVNS. CDR3 region: CASSNGYGYTF. Here the CDR3 DNA reads TGTGCCAGCAGCAACGGCTATGGCTACACCTTC.

This rearrangement joins TRBV5-5 to TRBJ2-5; D is possibly TRBD1 (8 bases). The ends were cut back, 1 base at V and 5 bases at J, with 21 bases in the middle. Germline-derived CDR1 and CDR2 are SGHKS and YYEKEE (reference sequence). This CDR3 has 17 residues. CDR3 sequence reads: CASSLRGAGGAFETQYF. In DNA, the CDR3 is TGTGCCAGCAGCTTGCGGGGGGCAGGGGGCGCGTTCGAGACCCAGTACTTC.

The chain uses TRBV7-2 and TRBJ1-1; 11 positions match TRBD1. This CDR3 has 15 amino acids. Looked up from germline, CDR1 is SGHTA and CDR2 is FQGNSA. The trim removed 5 bases at V and 4 bases at J, leaving 6 bases unmatched. CDR3 coding DNA: TGTGCCAGCAGCCCAGGGACAGGGGGGCGCACTGAAGCTTTCTTT. Protein: CASSPGTGGRTEAFF.

This rearrangement joins TRBV7-8 to TRBJ2-6; D remains ambiguous. The V gene lost 3 bases and the J gene lost 2 bases, with 2 bases spanning the gap. Germline assignment: CDR1 SGHVS and CDR2 FQNEAQ. CDR3 length equals 13 residues. CDR3 residues: CASSFPGANVLTF. In DNA form, the CDR3 reads TGTGCCAGCAGCTTCCCTGGGGCCAACGTCCTGACTTTC.

This clone was picked up one time. The chain couples TRBV7-2 to TRBJ2-3; perhaps TRBD2 as D (6 bases). Germline CDR1 SGHTA, CDR2 FQGNSA. V was shortened by 2 bases and J by 5 bases, with 14 bases between the two germline ends. CDR3 size: 15 residues. The CDR3 DNA follows: TGTGCCAGCAGCTTATTGCGCGGGATTGGAGATACGCAGTATTTT. It is translated as CASSLLRGIGDTQYF. Full variable domain (rest looked up from reference TRBV7-2 and TRBJ2-3): GAGVSQSPSNKVTEKGKDVELRCDPISGHTALYWYRQSLGQGLEFLIYFQGNSAPDKSGLPSDRFSAERTGGSVSTLTIQRTQQEDSAVYLCASSLLRGIGDTQYFGPGTRLTVL.

This rearrangement joins TRBV18 to TRBJ2-7, with D perhaps TRBD1 (5 bases). This CDR3 is built from 12 residues. The V and J ends lost 8 bases and 6 bases respectively, with 14 bases between them. CDR1 and CDR2 (germline): KGHSH, LQKENI. This chain's CDR3 is CASANSGREQYF. DNA for the CDR3: TGTGCCAGCGCTAATTCAGGGCGCGAGCAGTACTTC.

CDR3 residues: CASSLQGGDQPQHF. The DNA for the CDR3 is TGTGCCAGCAGCCTACAGGGGGGTGATCAGCCCCAGCATTTT. J is TRBJ1-5 and V is TRBV9; TRBD1 matches 8 bases. Germline lookup yields CDR1 SGDLS and CDR2 YYNGEE. J was trimmed by 5 bases and V by 4 bases; bases with no gene match: 5. The CDR3 spans 14 residues.

This chain uses TRBV4-2 with TRBJ1-5; D call uncertain. The germline V and J ends were trimmed by 0 bases and 3 bases, with 12 bases remaining between them. The CDR3 length is 16 residues. The germline gives CDR1 LGHNA, CDR2 YNFKEQ. The CDR3 nucleotides read TGTGCCAGCAGCCAAGAAGCGCCAGGCCTCAATCAGCCCCAGCATTTT. Its protein product is CASSQEAPGLNQPQHF.

V usage is TRBV6-7 and J usage is TRBJ1-2, with D perhaps matching TRBD1 (5 bases). TRBV6-7 is designated an ORF whose function remains uncertain. The V gene lost 5 bases and the J gene lost 8 bases, with 21 bases spanning the gap. The CDR3 totals 15 residues. The CDR3 loop is CASSQPRWQGRGYTF. In DNA form, the CDR3 reads TGTGCCAGCAGTCAACCCCGATGGCAGGGAAGGGGCTACACCTTC.

V is TRBV7-9 and J is TRBJ1-5, with 7 nucleotides matching TRBD1. This CDR3 region has 14 residues. In germline, CDR1 is SEHNR, CDR2 FQNEAQ (reference sequence). V lost 2 bases and J lost 11; bases outside the gene matches: 9. The CDR3 loop is CASSLSEGGMAQHF. CDR3 DNA: TGTGCCAGCAGCTTAAGTGAAGGGGGCATGGCCCAGCATTTT.

The chain combines TRBV5-1 with TRBJ1-1; 9 positions match TRBD1. Germline CDR1 reads SGHRS; CDR2 reads YFSETQ. V was pared by 4 bases and J by 4 bases, with 11 bases of the junction left unmatched. This CDR3 is built from 16 residues. The CDR3, as DNA: TGCGCCAGCAGCCAGCACCTGGGACAGGGTGGCACTGAAGCTTTCTTT. Amino acid sequence: CASSQHLGQGGTEAFF.

The rearrangement joins TRBV7-2 to TRBJ2-7; D is possibly TRBD1 or TRBD2 (5 bases each). The germline V gene encodes CDR1 SGHTA and CDR2 FQGNSA. The CDR3 extends over 16 amino acids. With 1 base removed from V and 2 bases from J, the gap between germline ends came to 15 bases. CDR3 sequence reads: CASSLGGTQGAYEQYF. CDR3 nucleotides: TGTGCCAGCAGCTTAGGAGGGACCCAAGGCGCCTACGAGCAGTACTTC.

The chain uses TRBV18 and TRBJ1-3; TRBD1 might be the D (5 bases). Trimming stripped 2 bases from V and 2 bases from J, with 16 bases between. The germline V gene encodes CDR1 KGHSH and CDR2 LQKENI. The CDR3 is 17 residues long. The CDR3 protein is CASSPFGQGGAGNTIYF. As DNA, the CDR3 is TGTGCCAGCTCACCATTTGGACAAGGAGGTGCTGGAAACACCATATATTTT. The variable domain in full, completed from reference TRBV18 and TRBJ1-3, reads NAGVMQNPRHLVRRRGQEARLRCSPMKGHSHVYWYRQLPEEGLKFMVYLQKENIIDESGMPKERFSAEFPKEGPSILRIQQVVRGDSAAYFCASSPFGQGGAGNTIYFGEGSWLTVV.

The J gene is TRBJ2-7, the V gene TRBV2, with TRBD2 matching over 11 bases. Per the germline V gene, CDR1 is SNHLY and CDR2 is FYNNEI. After removal of 6 bases from V and 0 bases from J, the junction contained 10 bases not matched to a gene. The CDR3 consists of 17 residues. CDR3 region: CASRAGTSGISSYEQYF. The CDR3 DNA reads TGTGCCAGCAGAGCTGGGACTAGCGGAATTAGCTCCTACGAGCAGTACTTC.

V is TRBV6-1 and J is TRBJ2-7, with 7 bases aligning to TRBD1. The ends lost 1 base at V and 0 bases at J; junction bases unmatched: 3. Germline V gene lookup returns CDR1 MNHNS and CDR2 SASEGT. CDR3 length equals 15 residues. The CDR3 sequence: CASSEGGTASYEQYF. The CDR3, as DNA: TGTGCCAGCAGTGAAGGGGGGACAGCCTCCTACGAGCAGTACTTC.

This CDR3 reads CASSVGTDSGNTIYF. CDR3 bases: TGTGCCAGCAGCGTCGGGACAGACTCTGGAAACACCATATATTTT. The chain uses TRBV9 and TRBJ1-3, with 7 bases that match TRBD1. CDR3 length: 15 residues. Germline CDR1 SGDLS, CDR2 YYNGEE. The ends lost 2 bases at V and 0 bases at J; junction bases unmatched: 2.